The 27 T cell receptor beta chains listed next were all sequenced from one sample in a study of OX40 agonist ivuxolimab in advanced cancers. Profiling relied on immunoSEQ multiplex PCR, and the TCRdb table lists in-frame clones only, not all of them. This table holds roughly 75,000 clones, approximately 93% found once. Sample: CD4+ or CD8+ T cells sorted from blood, taken in a trial of the OX40 agonist ivuxolimab. All receptors come from an adult with an advanced solid tumor such as melanoma, head and neck, liver or kidney cancer.

The chain carries TRBV19 and TRBJ1-5, with a weak D call TRBD1 (5 bases). The CDR3 is made up of 15 amino acids. Germline-derived CDR1 and CDR2 are LNHDA and SQIVND (reference sequence). The germline V and J ends were trimmed by 1 base and 5 bases, with 12 bases remaining between them. Written as DNA, the CDR3 is TGTGCCAGTAGTATAGTCGGCGGGGGGGATCAGCCCCAGCATTTT. Translating gives CASSIVGGGDQPQHF.

This clone was seen more than once but under ten times. CDR3 DNA: TGTGCCAGCAGCGACGGGACAGGCTATGGCTACACCTTC. Its protein product is CASSDGTGYGYTF. V is TRBV9 and J is TRBJ1-2, with 8 bases matching TRBD1. CDR1 is SGDLS and CDR2 is YYNGEE in the germline V gene. V trimming: 3 bases; J trimming: 4 bases; junction bases outside the gene matches: 2. This CDR3 has 13 amino acids.

This chain links TRBV5-5 with TRBJ1-6; weak D call: TRBD1 (6 bases). The CDR3 has 20 amino acids. Trimming took 0 bases from V and 0 from J, leaving 19 bases between them. The germline V gene encodes CDR1 SGHKS and CDR2 YYEKEE (reference sequence). The CDR3 is CASSLDGQGLLSSYNSPLHF. The CDR3 nucleotides read TGTGCCAGCAGCTTGGATGGTCAGGGGCTTCTGAGCTCCTATAATTCACCCCTCCACTTT.

This clone appeared once. V and J are TRBV6-6 and TRBJ2-1; the D gene is possibly TRBD2 (5 bases). CDR1 and CDR2 (germline): MNHNY, SVGAGI (reference sequence). There are 15 residues in the CDR3. The V gene lost 0 bases and the J gene lost 9 bases, with 15 bases spanning the gap. The CDR3 nucleotides read TGTGCCAGCAGTTACTCGAACTACGGAGGTGGTGAGCAGTTCTTC. This sequence encodes CASSYSNYGGGEQFF.

The V and J genes are TRBV5-6 and TRBJ1-4; the D is unclear. The CDR3 runs 12 residues. In germline, CDR1 is SGHDT, CDR2 YYEEEE. V dropped 6 bases and J dropped 5 bases, with 8 bases sitting between them. CDR3 protein: CASNGENEKLFF. DNA of the CDR3: TGTGCCAGCAACGGGGAGAATGAAAAACTGTTTTTT.

The chain uses TRBV2 and TRBJ1-2, with D maybe TRBD1 (5 bases). V lost 8 bases and J lost 9, with 10 bases in between. Germline V lookup: CDR1 SNHLY, CDR2 FYNNEI. CDR3 length equals 10 residues. The CDR3 DNA is TGTGCCAGCGTGCAGGGAAGCTACACCTTC. Translating gives CASVQGSYTF.

This chain uses TRBV7-6 with TRBJ2-1, with a possible D match to TRBD2 (5 bases). V lost 4 bases and J lost 5, with 6 bases in between. The CDR3 is made up of 12 amino acids. Germline V gene data show CDR1 as SGHVS and CDR2 as FNYEAQ. For the CDR3, the DNA is TGTGCCAGCAGCTCTAGCAACAATGAGCAGTTCTTC. Translating it yields CASSSSNNEQFF.

The rearrangement links TRBV7-3 to TRBJ2-3; 11 bases align to TRBD2. CDR1 and CDR2 from the germline V gene are SGHTA and FQGTGA. V shed 5 bases and J 4 bases; nucleotides not matched to a gene: 11. The CDR3 is 17 amino acids. The CDR3 loop is CASSKTPGLAVPDTQYF. The CDR3 nucleotides read TGTGCCAGCAGCAAAACACCGGGACTAGCGGTGCCAGATACGCAGTATTTT.

This sequence joins TRBV27 and TRBJ1-6; possible D gene TRBD1, 6 bases. Looked up from germline, CDR1 is MNHEY and CDR2 is SMNVEV (reference sequence). This CDR3 has 17 amino acids. The V gene lost 4 bases and the J gene lost 1 base, with 14 bases spanning the gap. CDR3 nucleotide sequence: TGTGCCAGCAGTTACCGACCAGGGGTTTCCTATAATTCACCCCTCCACTTT. Translating it yields CASSYRPGVSYNSPLHF.

V gene TRBV13 combines with J gene TRBJ1-4, with D perhaps matching TRBD1 (6 bases). This CDR3 contains 14 residues. V lost 3 bases and J 4 bases, leaving 9 bases between the germline ends. The germline CDR1 and CDR2 sequences are PRHDT and FYEKMQ (reference sequence). The CDR3, as DNA: TGTGCCAGCAGCTTGGGGGGCGTTAATGAAAAACTGTTTTTT. Translating gives CASSLGGVNEKLFF.

The chain uses TRBV4-1 and TRBJ2-1, with 11 bases fitting TRBD2. This CDR3 region has 20 residues. Losses at the gene ends were 4 bases for V and 8 bases for J; bases not matched to a gene: 22. CDR1 is MGHRA and CDR2 is YSYEKL in the germline V gene. The CDR3 bases are TGCGCCAGCAGCCTCCCCTCAAGGGGGCAACTAGCGGGAGAGGTCGATGAGCAGTTCTTC. Its translation is CASSLPSRGQLAGEVDEQFF.

This rearrangement joins TRBV7-2 to TRBJ1-1; D is perhaps TRBD1 (6 bases). The V and J ends lost 5 bases and 1 base respectively, with 14 bases between them. The CDR3 sequence is 15 residues long. CDR1 and CDR2 from the germline V gene are SGHTA and FQGNSA. This chain's CDR3 is CASSPQGITNTEAFF. The CDR3 DNA sequence: TGTGCCAGCAGCCCCCAGGGGATAACGAACACTGAAGCTTTCTTT.

The genes are TRBV15 and TRBJ1-5, with 9 bases matching TRBD1. Germline values: CDR1 LNHNV, CDR2 YYDKDF (reference sequence). The junction had 7 bases not matched to a gene; V was cut back by 3 bases and J by 7 bases. This CDR3 contains 15 residues. The CDR3 sequence is CATSRIRQGGQPQHF. CDR3 bases: TGTGCCACCAGCAGGATACGACAGGGGGGGCAGCCCCAGCATTTT. The variable domain in full, with the rest retrieved from reference TRBV15 and TRBJ1-5, is DAMVIQNPRYQVTQFGKPVTLSCSQTLNHNVMYWYQQKSSQAPKLLFHYYDKDFNNEADTPDNFQSRRPNTSFCFLDIRSPGLGDTAMYLCATSRIRQGGQPQHFGDGTRLSIL.

This clone is a singleton in its sample. This sequence joins TRBV11-2 and TRBJ2-3; the D gene is possibly TRBD2 (5 bases). V was trimmed by 0 bases and J by 3 bases, leaving 13 bases between them. This CDR3 contains 16 residues. From germline, CDR1 is SGHAT and CDR2 FQNNGV. CDR3 in DNA: TGTGCCAGCAGCTTAGATCTGGCGGGCGGGACAGATACGCAGTATTTT. Translated, it gives CASSLDLAGGTDTQYF.

This clone has a single count. The gene calls are TRBV11-2 and TRBJ2-1, with D perhaps TRBD1 or TRBD2 (5 bases each). The V end was cut by 5 bases, the J end by 4 bases, with 21 bases between. The CDR3 runs 17 residues. CDR1 is SGHAT and CDR2 is FQNNGV in the germline V gene. The CDR3 nucleotides read TGTGCCAGCAGCATTAGGACGGAGATTGGGGGATACAATGAGCAGTTCTTC. Translated: CASSIRTEIGGYNEQFF.

The V call is TRBV7-2, the J call TRBJ2-7, with TRBD1 matching over 10 bases. CDR1 and CDR2 from the germline V gene are SGHTA and FQGNSA. The CDR3 covers 14 residues. V was pared by 4 bases and J by 4 bases, with 4 bases of the junction left unmatched. The CDR3 sequence: CASSYGTGVYEQYF. The CDR3 DNA is TGTGCCAGCAGCTACGGGACAGGGGTTTACGAGCAGTACTTC.

This clone was seen once. The chain links TRBV10-3 to TRBJ2-2, with 10 bases fitting TRBD2. V dropped 0 bases and J dropped 2; count of bases not matched to a gene: 6. CDR1 is ENHRY, CDR2 SYGVKD, per germline. The CDR3 loop spans 18 amino acids. The CDR3 DNA is TGTGCCATCAGTGAGTCCGCTAGCGGGGGCCCTAACACCGGGGAGCTGTTTTTT. This gives the protein CAISESASGGPNTGELFF.

This chain uses TRBV9 with TRBJ1-1; D uncertain. Per germline, CDR1 SGDLS and CDR2 YYNGEE. With 0 bases removed from V and 1 base from J, the gap between germline ends came to 7 bases. CDR3 length equals 14 residues. CDR3 sequence reads: CASSVEAGNTEAFF. The CDR3 DNA sequence: TGTGCCAGCAGCGTAGAGGCAGGGAACACTGAAGCTTTCTTT.

This chain connects TRBV4-1 to TRBJ1-5; D ambiguous. Germline V gene data show CDR1 as MGHRA and CDR2 as YSYEKL. The V end was cut by 1 base, the J end by 0 bases, with 7 bases between. The CDR3 loop spans 15 amino acids. Here the CDR3 reads CASSQGFFSNQPQHF. CDR3 in DNA: TGCGCCAGCAGCCAAGGCTTCTTTAGCAATCAGCCCCAGCATTTT.

CDR3 bases: TGCGCCAGCAGCCAAGAGGGCACCCCTAGGGACGAGCAGTACTTC. Protein sequence: CASSQEGTPRDEQYF. V gene TRBV4-1 combines with J gene TRBJ2-7, with D hard to call. V dropped 0 bases and J dropped 5 bases, with 14 bases sitting between them. Germline loops: CDR1 MGHRA, CDR2 YSYEKL. This CDR3 is 15 amino acids long.

This clone was seen a handful of times. This rearrangement joins TRBV28 to TRBJ2-3, with a possible D match to TRBD1 (6 bases). CDR3 length equals 16 residues. Germline CDR1 MDHEN, CDR2 SYDVKM. V lost 4 bases to trimming and J lost 6 bases, with 20 bases between them. As DNA, the CDR3 is TGTGCCAGCAGTTCCGACAGGACCCTGGACCTGGATACGCAGTATTTT. Its translation is CASSSDRTLDLDTQYF.

The rearrangement joins TRBV21-1 to TRBJ1-1. TRBV21-1 is noted as a pseudogene. CDR3 length: 13 residues. CDR3 DNA sequence: TGTGCCAGCAGCACTCTATCCGGGACGAAGGCTTTCTTT. Translation: CASSTLSGTKAFF.

The J gene is TRBJ1-1, the V gene TRBV2; D remains ambiguous. Deletions cut 6 bases from V and 1 base from J, with 6 bases between. Looked up from germline, CDR1 is SNHLY and CDR2 is FYNNEI. The CDR3 is made up of 12 amino acids. The CDR3, as DNA: TGTGCCAGCAGAGCAGGGAACACTGAAGCTTTCTTT. Translated: CASRAGNTEAFF.

The genes are TRBV27 and TRBJ2-7; 8 positions agree with TRBD2. Germline V lookup: CDR1 MNHEY, CDR2 SMNVEV (reference sequence). This CDR3 region has 14 residues. Losses at the gene ends were 1 base for V and 5 bases for J; bases not matched to a gene: 4. CDR3 protein: CASSLLSGRNEQYF. Written as DNA, the CDR3 is TGTGCCAGCAGTTTATTGAGCGGGAGAAACGAGCAGTACTTC.

The chain uses TRBV7-3 and TRBJ2-7, with TRBD1 matching over 10 bases. The V and J ends lost 2 bases and 4 bases, in that order; junction bases with no gene match: 5. The CDR3 runs 15 residues. From germline, CDR1 is SGHTA and CDR2 FQGTGA. The CDR3 here is CASSLAGTGVYEQYF. The CDR3 DNA reads as TGTGCCAGCAGCTTAGCCGGGACAGGGGTATACGAGCAGTACTTC.

The CDR3 region is CASSLALAGVTDTQYF. The CDR3 coding sequence is TGCGCCAGCAGCTTGGCACTAGCGGGGGTCACAGATACGCAGTATTTT. The chain combines TRBV5-1 with TRBJ2-3; 11 bases agree with TRBD2. CDR1 and CDR2 (germline): SGHRS, YFSETQ. There are 16 residues in the CDR3. Trimming cost V 0 bases and J 2 bases; bases outside gene matches: 2. Using reference TRBV5-1 and TRBJ2-3 for the parts outside the CDR3, the full variable domain is KAGVTQTPRYLIKTRGQQVTLSCSPISGHRSVSWYQQTPGQGLQFLFEYFSETQRNKGNFPGRFSGRQFSNSRSEMNVSTLELGDSALYLCASSLALAGVTDTQYFGPGTRLTVL.

The CDR3 region is CASSLRDQYNEQFF. The CDR3 DNA follows: TGTGCCAGCAGCTTGCGGGACCAGTACAATGAGCAGTTCTTC. The chain links TRBV5-8 to TRBJ2-1; D possibly uses TRBD1 or TRBD2 (5 bases each). CDR1 and CDR2 (germline): SGHTS, YDEGEE. V shed 1 base and J shed 4 bases, with 9 bases lying between them. CDR3 size: 14 residues.